These 20 T cell receptor beta chains came from one sample sequenced in a study of blood T cell repertoires in COVID-19. Assay: immunoSEQ multiplex PCR; the TCRdb copy retains only in-frame clones and omits some. The data contain approximately 110,000 clones, 74% of them seen just once; the ten biggest clones take up around 6%. Input material: peripheral blood. The receptor set was obtained from a man older than 75 with COVID-19, enrolled during active disease.

This clone was observed a few times. The chain couples TRBV14 to TRBJ2-7; TRBD1 agrees at 8 bases. This CDR3 spans 13 amino acids. CDR1 and CDR2 (germline): SGHDN, FVKESK. The trim removed 5 bases at V and 5 bases at J, leaving 5 bases unmatched. The CDR3 protein is CASSSDRGDEQYF. The CDR3 bases are TGTGCCAGCAGCTCAGACAGGGGCGACGAGCAGTACTTC.

The chain uses TRBV28 and TRBJ2-3, with 9 bases that match TRBD1. The CDR3 sequence is 16 residues long. Trimming took 7 bases from V and 2 from J; bases not matched to a gene: 10. From germline, CDR1 is MDHEN and CDR2 SYDVKM. In nucleotides, the CDR3 is TGTGCCAGCATGATCGTCGGGACAGGGCCCACAGATACGCAGTATTTT. Amino acids: CASMIVGTGPTDTQYF.

The chain employs TRBV11-3 and TRBJ2-3; the match to TRBD1 covers 8 bases. The V gene end was trimmed by 8 bases and the J gene end by 2 bases; junction bases not matched to a gene: 3. CDR3 length: 13 residues. Germline V lookup: CDR1 SGHNT, CDR2 YENEEA. The CDR3 DNA sequence: TGTGCCAGCGCGGACAGGGTCACAGATACGCAGTATTTT. Residues: CASADRVTDTQYF.

The chain recombines TRBV4-1 with TRBJ1-5; TRBD1 matches at 7 bases. Trimming cost V 5 bases and J 6 bases; bases outside gene matches: 7. The CDR3 has 14 residues. CDR1 is MGHRA and CDR2 is YSYEKL in the germline V gene. DNA of the CDR3: TGCGCCAGCAGCTATACAGGGGAGAGTCAGCCCCAGCATTTT. Translated, it gives CASSYTGESQPQHF.

At least ten counts were recorded for this clone. This chain connects TRBV6-5 to TRBJ2-7, with 13 bases fitting TRBD2. The ends lost 6 bases at V and 3 bases at J; junction bases unmatched: 5. There are 15 residues in the CDR3. CDR1 and CDR2 from the germline V gene are MNHEY and SVGAGI. The CDR3, as DNA: TGTGCCAGCAGCTCGGGACTAGCGGGATTCTACGAGCAGTACTTC. Its translation: CASSSGLAGFYEQYF.

This chain uses TRBV9 with TRBJ2-1; a possible D gene is TRBD2 (6 bases). Trimming cost V 2 bases and J 4 bases, with 16 bases left between them. Germline V gives CDR1 SGDLS, CDR2 YYNGEE. The CDR3 runs to 16 residues. CDR3 region: CASSVGGAYNYNEQFF. In nucleotides, the CDR3 is TGTGCCAGCAGCGTCGGGGGAGCCTATAATTACAATGAGCAGTTCTTC.

The V and J genes are TRBV29-1 and TRBJ1-1, with D unclear. The CDR3 runs 13 residues. Germline values: CDR1 SQVTM, CDR2 ANQGSEA. V was clipped by 5 bases and J by 3 bases, with 13 bases between them. The CDR3 reads CSVSFLEDTEAFF. Here the CDR3 DNA reads TGCAGCGTTTCCTTCCTCGAGGACACTGAAGCTTTCTTT.

The chain couples TRBV2 to TRBJ2-2, with TRBD2 matching 8 bases. Per the germline V gene, CDR1 is SNHLY and CDR2 is FYNNEI. This CDR3 is built from 15 residues. Trimming removed 8 bases from V and 0 bases from J; junction bases left unmatched: 5. The CDR3 bases are TGTGCCAGCTCCCGACTAGCGACGAACACCGGGGAGCTGTTTTTT. This sequence encodes CASSRLATNTGELFF. The full variable domain, its missing parts supplied by reference TRBV2 and TRBJ2-2, is EPEVTQTPSHQVTQMGQEVILRCVPISNHLYFYWYRQILGQKVEFLVSFYNNEISEKSEIFDDQFSVERPDGSNFTLKIRSTKLEDSAMYFCASSRLATNTGELFFGEGSRLTVL.

DNA for the CDR3: TGTGCCAGCAGCCAATGTGCAAAGGGACAGGGGGCGGCGGACACTGAAGCTTTCTTT. Residues: CASSQCAKGQGAADTEAFF. The chain is built from TRBV3-1 (or the pseudogene TRBV3-2) and TRBJ1-1, with 12 bases fitting TRBD1. This CDR3 comprises 19 residues. The germline gives CDR1 LGHDT, CDR2 YNNKEL (reference sequence). Trimming at V came to 2 bases and at J to 3 bases, leaving 13 bases not matched to a gene.

The table lists this clone with a count of one. CDR3 protein: CSASTSGSSYNEQFF. CDR3 coding DNA: TGCAGTGCTAGTACTAGCGGGAGTTCCTACAATGAGCAGTTCTTC. V is TRBV20-1 and J is TRBJ2-1, with 11 bases aligning to TRBD2. The length of the CDR3 is 15 residues. Unmatched junction bases numbered 2, after V lost 3 bases and J lost 1 base. CDR1 is DFQATT and CDR2 is SNEGSKA in the germline V gene (reference sequence).

Here the CDR3 reads CSVGNRVDGYTF. In DNA, the CDR3 is TGCAGCGTTGGAAACAGGGTCGATGGCTACACCTTC. This chain uses TRBV29-1 with TRBJ1-2; a possible D gene is TRBD1 (6 bases). Trimming took off 4 bases at V and 6 bases at J, with 12 bases between the two ends. The CDR3 extends over 12 amino acids. Germline CDR1 is SQVTM and CDR2 is ANQGSEA.

The chain carries TRBV2 and TRBJ2-5; D not resolved. With 7 bases removed from V and 2 bases from J, the gap between germline ends came to 5 bases. The CDR3 is 11 amino acids. The germline V gene encodes CDR1 SNHLY and CDR2 FYNNEI. Here the CDR3 reads CASKLQETQYF. CDR3 DNA sequence: TGTGCCAGCAAACTACAAGAGACCCAGTACTTC. The whole variable domain, remainder taken from reference TRBV2 and TRBJ2-5, is EPEVTQTPSHQVTQMGQEVILRCVPISNHLYFYWYRQILGQKVEFLVSFYNNEISEKSEIFDDQFSVERPDGSNFTLKIRSTKLEDSAMYFCASKLQETQYFGPGTRLLVL.

The rearrangement links TRBV3-1 (or the pseudogene TRBV3-2) to TRBJ1-1; D may be TRBD1 (5 bases). V was shortened by 1 base and J by 7 bases, with 13 bases between the two germline ends. There are 14 residues in the CDR3. The V gene's germline CDR1 is LGHDT and CDR2 YNNKEL (reference sequence). CDR3 region: CASSQGGRVSEAFF. CDR3 DNA: TGTGCCAGCAGCCAAGGGGGCAGGGTGAGTGAAGCTTTCTTT.

The chain has TRBV5-6 and TRBJ2-7; 13 bases are shared with TRBD2. With 4 bases clipped from V and 4 bases from J, the junction kept 2 bases outside the gene matches. The CDR3 runs to 14 residues. Germline CDR1 reads SGHDT; CDR2 reads YYEEEE. The CDR3 spells CASSQGLAGYEQYF. In nucleotides, the CDR3 is TGTGCCAGCAGCCAGGGACTAGCGGGATACGAGCAGTACTTC.

This chain uses TRBV7-9 with TRBJ2-3, with D tentatively TRBD2 (6 bases). There are 12 residues in the CDR3. Germline V lookup: CDR1 SEHNR, CDR2 FQNEAQ (reference sequence). The CDR3 nucleotides are TGTGCGATCAGGGAGGAGACAGATACGCAGTATTTT. Protein: CAIREETDTQYF.

The chain uses TRBV6-6 and TRBJ1-1; D gene uncertain. The CDR3 runs 13 residues. Germline CDR1 MNHNY, CDR2 SVGAGI (reference sequence). V dropped 6 bases and J dropped 0 bases, with 8 bases sitting between them. The CDR3 region is CASRISMNTEAFF. The CDR3 region has the DNA TGTGCCAGCAGAATCAGTATGAACACTGAAGCTTTCTTT.

This clone turned up a few times. J is TRBJ2-1 and V is TRBV5-1; D is possibly TRBD2 (7 bases). With 4 bases removed from V and 5 bases from J, the gap between germline ends came to 19 bases. The CDR3 is 16 amino acids. Germline loops: CDR1 SGHRS, CDR2 YFSETQ. CDR3 residues: CASSKSVGGADNEQFF. Here the CDR3 DNA reads TGCGCCAGCAGCAAGAGCGTTGGGGGGGCTGACAATGAGCAGTTCTTC.

The chain joins TRBV19 to TRBJ2-2; D gene unclear. The germline V gene encodes CDR1 LNHDA and CDR2 SQIVND (reference sequence). Trimming shortened V by 5 bases and J by 5 bases, and 9 bases separated the two germline ends. The CDR3 totals 13 residues. DNA of the CDR3: TGTGCCAGTAGTCCACTGTTTACCGGGGAGCTGTTTTTT. Protein: CASSPLFTGELFF.

This clone has more than one count but fewer than ten. The chain has TRBV7-9 and TRBJ2-7, with D possibly TRBD1 on 6 matching bases. Germline CDR1 is SEHNR and CDR2 is FQNEAQ (reference sequence). The CDR3 totals 12 residues. Trimming shortened V by 3 bases and J by 6 bases, and 9 bases separated the two germline ends. CDR3 residues: CASSFRGGEQYF. The DNA of the CDR3 is TGTGCCAGCAGCTTTAGAGGGGGCGAGCAGTACTTC.

There are a few counts of this clone. The chain recombines TRBV7-8 with TRBJ2-1; 8 bases match TRBD2. From germline, CDR1 is SGHVS and CDR2 FQNEAQ. V shed 5 bases and J 4 bases; nucleotides not matched to a gene: 7. CDR3 length: 15 residues. CDR3 sequence: CASSRSGSEYNEQFF. In nucleotides, the CDR3 is TGTGCCAGCAGCCGCAGCGGGAGTGAGTACAATGAGCAGTTCTTC.